This passage covers 2 T cell receptor beta chains from one sample sequenced in a study of shared clonotypes between healthy human individuals. TCRdb keeps only in-frame clones here, not all; method: immunoSEQ multiplex PCR. The table has 550,000 to 750,000 clones, about 92% seen once; the top ten hold 24%. Terminally differentiated effector memory CD45RA+ cells were left out of the naive CD8 fraction, which was CD45RO-negative and positively selected for CCR7. Sequenced: naive CD8+ T cells sorted from blood. The receptors originated from a man aged 25-45 years in good health.

The DNA of the CDR3 is TGTGCCACCGCCGTAGGTCGTAAGGTTGAGTTCTTC. Translating it yields CATAVGRKVEFF. The chain couples TRBV25-1 to TRBJ2-1; no reliable D call. The CDR3 has 12 residues. CDR1 is MGHDK, CDR2 SYGVNS, per germline. The V gene lost 10 bases and the J gene lost 14 bases, with 21 bases spanning the gap.

The chain is built from TRBV28 and TRBJ2-1; 12 bases fit TRBD2. CDR3 length: 15 residues. Germline CDR1 is MDHEN and CDR2 is SYDVKM. V was pared by 6 bases and J by 8 bases, with 8 bases of the junction left unmatched. The DNA for the CDR3 is TGTGCCAGCAGCTCACGACTAGCGGGAGTTTATGAGCAGTTCTTC. Translated, it gives CASSSRLAGVYEQFF.